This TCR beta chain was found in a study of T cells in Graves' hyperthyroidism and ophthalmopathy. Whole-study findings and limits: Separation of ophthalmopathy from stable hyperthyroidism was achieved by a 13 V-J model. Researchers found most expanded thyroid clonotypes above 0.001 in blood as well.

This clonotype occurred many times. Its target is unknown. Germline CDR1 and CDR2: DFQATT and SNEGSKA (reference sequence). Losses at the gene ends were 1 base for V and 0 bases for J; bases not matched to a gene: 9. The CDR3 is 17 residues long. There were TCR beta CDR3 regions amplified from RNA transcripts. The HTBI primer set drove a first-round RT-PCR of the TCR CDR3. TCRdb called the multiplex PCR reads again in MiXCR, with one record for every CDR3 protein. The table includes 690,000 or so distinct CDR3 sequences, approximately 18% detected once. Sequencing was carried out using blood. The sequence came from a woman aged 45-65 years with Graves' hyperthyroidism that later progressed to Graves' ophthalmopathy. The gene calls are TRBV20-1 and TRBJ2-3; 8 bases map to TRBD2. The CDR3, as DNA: TGCAGTGCTAGAGGGCGGGGGGCCCTCACTAGCACAGATACGCAGTATTTT. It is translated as CSARGRGALTSTDTQYF.